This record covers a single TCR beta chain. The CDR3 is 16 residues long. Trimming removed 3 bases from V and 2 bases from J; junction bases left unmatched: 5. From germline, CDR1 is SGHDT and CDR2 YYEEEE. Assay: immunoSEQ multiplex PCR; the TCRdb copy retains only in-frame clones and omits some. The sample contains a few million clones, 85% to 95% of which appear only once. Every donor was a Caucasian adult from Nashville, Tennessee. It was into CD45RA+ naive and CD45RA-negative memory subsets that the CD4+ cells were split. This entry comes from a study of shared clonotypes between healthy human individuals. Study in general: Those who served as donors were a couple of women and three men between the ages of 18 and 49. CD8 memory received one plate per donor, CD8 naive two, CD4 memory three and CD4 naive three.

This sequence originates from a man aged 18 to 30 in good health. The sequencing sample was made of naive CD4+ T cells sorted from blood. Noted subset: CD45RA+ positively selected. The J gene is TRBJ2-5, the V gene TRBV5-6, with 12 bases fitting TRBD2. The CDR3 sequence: CASSSGLAGYQETQYF. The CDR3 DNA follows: TGTGCCAGCAGCTCCGGACTAGCGGGATATCAAGAGACCCAGTACTTC. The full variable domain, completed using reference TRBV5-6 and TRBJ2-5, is DAGVTQSPTHLIKTRGQQVTLRCSPKSGHDTVSWYQQALGQGPQFIFQYYEEEERQRGNFPDRFSGHQFPNYSSELNVNALLLGDSALYLCASSSGLAGYQETQYFGPGTRLLVL.